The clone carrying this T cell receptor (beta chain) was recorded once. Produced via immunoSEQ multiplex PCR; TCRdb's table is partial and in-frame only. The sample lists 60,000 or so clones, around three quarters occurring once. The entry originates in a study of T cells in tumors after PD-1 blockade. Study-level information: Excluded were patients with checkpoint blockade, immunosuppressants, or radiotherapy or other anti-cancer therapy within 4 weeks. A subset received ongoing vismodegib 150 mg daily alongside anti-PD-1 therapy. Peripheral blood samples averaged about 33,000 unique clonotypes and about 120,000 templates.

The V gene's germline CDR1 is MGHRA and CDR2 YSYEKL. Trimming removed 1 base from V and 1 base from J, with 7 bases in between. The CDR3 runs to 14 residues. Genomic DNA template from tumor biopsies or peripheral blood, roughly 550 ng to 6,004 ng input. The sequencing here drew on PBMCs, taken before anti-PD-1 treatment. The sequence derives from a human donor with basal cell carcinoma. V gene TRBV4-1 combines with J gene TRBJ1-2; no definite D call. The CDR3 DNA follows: TGCGCCAGCAGCCAAGGGACGGTTAACTATGGCTACACCTTC. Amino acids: CASSQGTVNYGYTF.